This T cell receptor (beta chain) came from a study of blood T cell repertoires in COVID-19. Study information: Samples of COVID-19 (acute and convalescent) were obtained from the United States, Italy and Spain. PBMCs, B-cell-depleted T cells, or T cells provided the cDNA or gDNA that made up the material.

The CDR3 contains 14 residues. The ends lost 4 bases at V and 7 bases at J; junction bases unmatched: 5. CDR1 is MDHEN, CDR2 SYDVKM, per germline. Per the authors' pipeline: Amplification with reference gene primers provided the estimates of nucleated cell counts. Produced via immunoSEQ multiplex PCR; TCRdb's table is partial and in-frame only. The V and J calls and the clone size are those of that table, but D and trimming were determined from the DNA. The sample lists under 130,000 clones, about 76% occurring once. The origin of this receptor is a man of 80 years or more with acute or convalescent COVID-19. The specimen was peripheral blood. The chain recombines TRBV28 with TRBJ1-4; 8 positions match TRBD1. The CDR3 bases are TGTGCCAGCAGTTCGACAGGGGCCAGTGAAAAACTGTTTTTT. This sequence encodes CASSSTGASEKLFF.